The rows below give T cell receptor beta chains drawn from one sample of a study of siplizumab effects on memory and regulatory T cells. Their specific antigens are unknown. Generated by immunoSEQ multiplex PCR, the TCRdb table keeps only in-frame clones and is missing some. The table includes over 12,000 clones, about 46% detected once. Specimen: CFSE-low (dividing) CD4+ T cells sorted from an allogeneic mixed lymphocyte reaction. These receptors all come from a human donor in good health; the cells came from an allogeneic mixed lymphocyte reaction. Each CDR3 is given with its conserved first and last residue.

length: 17
V: TRBV7-9
J: TRBJ2-1
CDR3: CASSTAGTRSSYNEQFF

length: 14
V: TRBV6-5
J: TRBJ2-7
CDR3: CASSYSTRAYEQYF

length: 12
V: TRBV6-6
J: TRBJ2-1
CDR3: CASSYNTREQFF

length: 15
V: TRBV28
J: TRBJ1-3
CDR3: CASSSPANRGNTIYF

length: 13
V: TRBV27
J: TRBJ1-2
CDR3: CASSFGQSYGYTF

length: 15
V: TRBV5-1
J: TRBJ2-5
CDR3: CASRPTSGGAETQYF

length: 16
V: TRBV2
J: TRBJ1-5
CDR3: CASSETTGYSNQPQHF

length: 12
V: TRBV29-1
J: TRBJ2-3
CDR3: CSVDVSTDTQYF

length: 12
V: TRBV7-2
J: TRBJ2-1
CDR3: CASSLGLEEQFF

length: 14
V: TRBV30
J: TRBJ2-3
CDR3: CAWNRDRGTDTQYF